This entry lists 9 T cell receptor beta chains sequenced from one sample in a study of technical replicates of blood from several donors. Sequenced by immunoSEQ multiplex PCR; TCRdb stores in-frame clones only, minus some. The top ten hold roughly 15% of the sample, which has some 11,000 clones, 60% to 85% seen once. Material: PBMCs. The source is a human donor in good health.

The rearrangement uses TRBV28 and TRBJ1-2; unclear D gene. The CDR3 sequence is 12 residues long. Germline values: CDR1 MDHEN, CDR2 SYDVKM. Trimming left V 3 bases short and J 10 bases short, with 12 bases between. As DNA, the CDR3 is TGTGCCAGCAGTTTGAACAGCCTTGACTACACCTTC. It is translated as CASSLNSLDYTF.

V gene TRBV9 combines with J gene TRBJ2-5; D is perhaps TRBD1 (5 bases). The V end lost 1 base, the J end lost 5 bases, and 12 bases lay between the germline ends. Germline CDR1 and CDR2: SGDLS and YYNGEE. The CDR3 consists of 14 residues. The CDR3 DNA is TGTGCCAGCAGCGTATTTCAGGGCATGGAGACCCAGTACTTC. Amino acid sequence: CASSVFQGMETQYF.

This sequence joins TRBV7-9 and TRBJ1-5; perhaps TRBD1 as D (6 bases). CDR1 is SEHNR and CDR2 is FQNEAQ in the germline V gene (reference sequence). There are 14 residues in the CDR3. Trimming removed 1 base from V and 6 bases from J, with 10 bases in between. CDR3 sequence (DNA): TGTGCCAGCAGCTTAGGGGGAGGGGGTCAGCCCCAGCATTTT. Protein sequence: CASSLGGGGQPQHF.

The V gene is TRBV28, the J gene TRBJ1-4; 12 bases match TRBD1. V was clipped by 2 bases and J by 8 bases; unmatched bases: 6. Germline V gene sequence: CDR1 MDHEN, CDR2 SYDVKM. The CDR3 length is 16 residues. CDR3 DNA: TGTGCCAGCAGTTTAGGGGGACAGGGGGCTGAGGAAAAACTGTTTTTT. Translated, it gives CASSLGGQGAEEKLFF.

This clone has a single count. The rearrangement links TRBV6-5 to TRBJ1-4, with a possible D match to TRBD1 (6 bases). V was clipped by 0 bases and J by 4 bases, with 9 bases between them. Germline assignment: CDR1 MNHEY and CDR2 SVGAGI. The CDR3 loop spans 15 amino acids. In DNA form, the CDR3 reads TGTGCCAGCAGTTACTCGTTACAGGGTAATGAAAAACTGTTTTTT. Translation gives CASSYSLQGNEKLFF.

The rearrangement links TRBV28 to TRBJ2-7, with 9 bases that match TRBD1. CDR1 is MDHEN and CDR2 is SYDVKM in the germline V gene. The trim removed 5 bases at V and 0 bases at J, leaving 5 bases unmatched. The CDR3 runs to 15 residues. CDR3 in DNA: TGTGCCAGCAGTACGGGACAGGGAAGCTCCTACGAGCAGTACTTC. Translating it yields CASSTGQGSSYEQYF. Drawing the rest from reference TRBV28 and TRBJ2-7, the complete variable domain is DVKVTQSSRYLVKRTGEKVFLECVQDMDHENMFWYRQDPGLGLRLIYFSYDVKMKEKGDIPEGYSVSREKKERFSLILESASTNQTSMYLCASSTGQGSSYEQYFGPGTRLTVT.

The chain carries TRBV15 and TRBJ2-7; 9 nucleotides match TRBD2. The V gene's germline CDR1 is LNHNV and CDR2 YYDKDF (reference sequence). This CDR3 spans 18 amino acids. The junction had 15 bases not matched to a gene; V was cut back by 3 bases and J by 3 bases. The CDR3 is CATSSSIAGVGGIYEQYF. As DNA, the CDR3 is TGTGCCACCAGCAGTTCGATAGCGGGAGTGGGAGGAATCTACGAGCAGTACTTC.

V and J are TRBV14 and TRBJ1-2; no clear D gene. The CDR3 loop spans 13 amino acids. Germline loops: CDR1 SGHDN, CDR2 FVKESK. The V end was cut by 1 base, the J end by 8 bases, with 11 bases between. The CDR3 region is CASSQVGVEGYTF. The DNA for the CDR3 is TGTGCCAGCAGCCAAGTCGGGGTGGAGGGCTACACCTTC.

The chain has TRBV11-2 and TRBJ2-3; 9 bases fit TRBD2. Germline assignment: CDR1 SGHAT and CDR2 FQNNGV. This CDR3 has 18 residues. The J segment lost 3 bases and the V segment lost 4 bases, leaving 14 bases of the junction unmatched. CDR3: CASSSPPGREGWTDTQYF. The CDR3 DNA reads as TGTGCCAGCAGCTCTCCGCCCGGGCGGGAGGGTTGGACAGATACGCAGTATTTT.